These 31 T cell receptor beta chains came from one sample sequenced in a study of blood T cell repertoires in COVID-19. TCRdb keeps only in-frame clones here, not all; method: immunoSEQ multiplex PCR. The repertoire holds about 390,000 clones, with approximately 89% as singletons. Sequenced material: peripheral blood. These receptors were obtained from a woman aged 60-70 years with COVID-19, enrolled during active disease.

This rearrangement joins TRBV18 to TRBJ1-3, with 9 positions matching TRBD1. This CDR3 has 16 residues. The V segment lost 4 bases and the J segment 0 bases; nucleotides outside the gene matches: 4. Germline V gives CDR1 KGHSH, CDR2 LQKENI. CDR3 loop: CASSLGQGHSGNTIYF. CDR3 nucleotides: TGTGCCAGCTCACTCGGACAGGGGCACTCTGGAAACACCATATATTTT.

This rearrangement joins TRBV7-9 to TRBJ1-2; D is uncertain. V was shortened by 3 bases and J by 4 bases, with 9 bases between the two germline ends. Germline CDR1 and CDR2: SEHNR and FQNEAQ (reference sequence). The CDR3 runs 13 residues. CDR3 DNA: TGTGCCAGCAGCTTTGCGGGCAGCTATGGCTACACCTTC. Translation gives CASSFAGSYGYTF.

The chain employs TRBV18 and TRBJ2-3, with 7 positions matching TRBD2. The germline CDR1 and CDR2 sequences are KGHSH and LQKENI. The length of the CDR3 is 16 residues. J was trimmed by 4 bases and V by 6 bases; bases with no gene match: 13. CDR3 nucleotides: TGTGCCAGCTCCGTTACTTGGGGGGGTAGCGCAGATACGCAGTATTTT. This sequence encodes CASSVTWGGSADTQYF.

The chain couples TRBV7-8 to TRBJ2-7, with 7 bases lining up with TRBD1. The trim removed 5 bases at V and 2 bases at J, leaving 3 bases unmatched. This CDR3 spans 13 amino acids. Looked up from germline, CDR1 is SGHVS and CDR2 is FQNEAQ. In nucleotides, the CDR3 is TGTGCCAGCAGCACCGGGACAGCCTACGAGCAGTACTTC. Amino acid sequence: CASSTGTAYEQYF.

The chain is built from TRBV5-1 and TRBJ1-6; D remains unclear. From germline, CDR1 is SGHRS and CDR2 YFSETQ. CDR3 length: 14 amino acids. The V and J ends lost 2 bases and 5 bases respectively, with 8 bases between them. CDR3 sequence (DNA): TGCGCCAGCAGCTTCGACATCAATAATTCACCCCTCCACTTT. It translates to CASSFDINNSPLHF.

The chain links TRBV24-1 to TRBJ2-3, with D perhaps matching TRBD1 (5 bases). The CDR3 extends over 15 amino acids. Trimming pared 4 bases from V and 1 base from J, leaving 11 bases between. Germline values: CDR1 KGHDR, CDR2 SFDVKD. As DNA, the CDR3 is TGTGCCACCAGTGACAGGGCCTTCGGCACAGATACGCAGTATTTT. As protein: CATSDRAFGTDTQYF.

The chain couples TRBV5-1 to TRBJ2-2; the D is unclear. Germline loops: CDR1 SGHRS, CDR2 YFSETQ. The CDR3 consists of 13 residues. V was shortened by 2 bases and J by 3 bases, with 5 bases between the two germline ends. CDR3 loop: CASSFSDTGELFF. The CDR3 bases are TGCGCCAGCAGCTTTTCGGACACCGGGGAGCTGTTTTTT. Based on the CDR3 plus reference TRBV5-1 and TRBJ2-2, the full variable domain is KAGVTQTPRYLIKTRGQQVTLSCSPISGHRSVSWYQQTPGQGLQFLFEYFSETQRNKGNFPGRFSGRQFSNSRSEMNVSTLELGDSALYLCASSFSDTGELFFGEGSRLTVL.

V and J are TRBV19 and TRBJ1-4; a weak D match, TRBD1 (6 bases). V lost 5 bases to trimming and J lost 10 bases, with 20 bases between them. Germline assignment: CDR1 LNHDA and CDR2 SQIVND (reference sequence). CDR3 length equals 15 residues. The CDR3 DNA reads as TGTGCCAGTAGTCCCTCGACAGGCGGTCGAACAAAACTGTTTTTT. This translates into CASSPSTGGRTKLFF.

This clone was observed once. The genes are TRBV19 and TRBJ1-2; 9 bases map to TRBD1. V gave up 4 bases and J gave up 4 bases; unmatched junction bases: 7. CDR1 is LNHDA and CDR2 is SQIVND in the germline V gene (reference sequence). The CDR3 covers 15 residues. This CDR3 reads CASSTPPDRGYGYTF. The CDR3 nucleotides read TGTGCCAGTAGTACCCCTCCGGACAGGGGCTATGGCTACACCTTC.

This clone was picked up one time. V usage is TRBV5-1 and J usage is TRBJ2-2; tentative D call: TRBD1 (5 bases). CDR1 is SGHRS, CDR2 YFSETQ, per germline. V lost 4 bases and J 2 bases, leaving 15 bases between the germline ends. CDR3 size: 16 residues. The CDR3 sequence: CASSPTGSANTGELFF. The CDR3, as DNA: TGCGCCAGCAGCCCCACAGGTTCTGCCAACACCGGGGAGCTGTTTTTT.

This clone was detected a few times. This rearrangement joins TRBV7-9 to TRBJ1-1; 7 nucleotides line up with TRBD1. CDR1 SEHNR and CDR2 FQNEAQ come from the germline V gene (reference sequence). J was trimmed by 3 bases and V by 5 bases; bases with no gene match: 6. This CDR3 spans 14 amino acids. CDR3 bases: TGTGCCAGCAGCCGACAGGGTTGGGACACTGAAGCTTTCTTT. Its translation is CASSRQGWDTEAFF.

V usage is TRBV5-1 and J usage is TRBJ2-5; weak D call: TRBD1 (5 bases). The V and J ends lost 0 bases and 1 base respectively, with 10 bases between them. CDR1 and CDR2 from the germline V gene are SGHRS and YFSETQ. CDR3 length: 15 residues. CDR3 sequence reads: CASSLVGQTQETQYF. CDR3 nucleotides: TGCGCCAGCAGCTTGGTGGGGCAGACCCAAGAGACCCAGTACTTC. Complete variable domain (other parts from reference TRBV5-1 and TRBJ2-5): KAGVTQTPRYLIKTRGQQVTLSCSPISGHRSVSWYQQTPGQGLQFLFEYFSETQRNKGNFPGRFSGRQFSNSRSEMNVSTLELGDSALYLCASSLVGQTQETQYFGPGTRLLVL.

The chain uses TRBV5-6 and TRBJ1-1; D is perhaps TRBD1 (6 bases). This CDR3 comprises 15 residues. The germline V and J ends were trimmed by 4 bases and 2 bases, with 15 bases remaining between them. Germline values: CDR1 SGHDT, CDR2 YYEEEE. The CDR3 spells CASSLGASGNTEAFF. CDR3 sequence (DNA): TGTGCCAGCAGCCTGGGGGCAAGTGGAAACACTGAAGCTTTCTTT.

This chain connects TRBV7-2 to TRBJ1-1; the D gene is possibly TRBD1 (6 bases). Germline CDR1 and CDR2: SGHTA and FQGNSA. Trimming removed 5 bases from V and 3 bases from J, with 13 bases in between. The CDR3 covers 14 residues. CDR3 loop: CASSPGHRYTEAFF. As DNA, the CDR3 is TGTGCCAGCAGCCCGGGACATCGGTACACTGAAGCTTTCTTT.

The V call is TRBV9, the J call TRBJ2-1; TRBD2 aligns across 16 bases. Per the germline V gene, CDR1 is SGDLS and CDR2 is YYNGEE. CDR3 length: 16 residues. V shed 4 bases and J 8 bases; nucleotides not matched to a gene: 6. The CDR3 DNA sequence: TGTGCCAGCAGCCCGGGACTAGCGGGGGGGCAGGATGAGCAGTTCTTC. It encodes CASSPGLAGGQDEQFF.

The genes are TRBV2 and TRBJ2-1; D ambiguous. Germline V gene lookup returns CDR1 SNHLY and CDR2 FYNNEI. V gave up 5 bases and J gave up 5 bases, with 4 bases separating them. This CDR3 region has 11 residues. DNA for the CDR3: TGTGCCAGCAGTCTAAACAATGAGCAGTTCTTC. It is translated as CASSLNNEQFF. Filled out from reference TRBV2 and TRBJ2-1, the complete variable domain reads EPEVTQTPSHQVTQMGQEVILRCVPISNHLYFYWYRQILGQKVEFLVSFYNNEISEKSEIFDDQFSVERPDGSNFTLKIRSTKLEDSAMYFCASSLNNEQFFGPGTRLTVL.

In this sample, this clone turned up once. DNA for the CDR3: TGTGCCAGCAGCATTCAGGGTGCCGCAGATACGCAGTATTTT. This sequence encodes CASSIQGAADTQYF. V usage is TRBV7-3 and J usage is TRBJ2-3, with a weak D call TRBD1 (5 bases). Trimming cost V 5 bases and J 4 bases, with 13 bases left between them. Germline CDR1 is SGHTA and CDR2 is FQGTGA. CDR3 length equals 14 residues.

This chain joins TRBV18 and TRBJ1-2; D might be TRBD1 (6 bases). V lost 2 bases and J lost 6, with 13 bases in between. This CDR3 has 14 residues. Germline V gene data show CDR1 as KGHSH and CDR2 as LQKENI. The CDR3 nucleotides read TGTGCCAGCTCACCAAAGGGACAAAATGATGGCTACACCTTC. This codes for CASSPKGQNDGYTF.

The chain employs TRBV10-2 and TRBJ1-2; 8 bases line up with TRBD1. The CDR3 has 15 amino acids. Looked up from germline, CDR1 is WSHSY and CDR2 is SAAADI. Trimming took 8 bases from V and 0 from J; bases not matched to a gene: 8. The CDR3 sequence: CASGDRTSPNYGYTF. As DNA, the CDR3 is TGCGCCAGCGGGGACAGGACCTCCCCTAACTATGGCTACACCTTC.

The chain is built from TRBV19 and TRBJ1-1, with D possibly matching TRBD1 (5 bases). Germline CDR1 is LNHDA and CDR2 is SQIVND (reference sequence). Trimming shortened V by 5 bases and J by 1 base, and 11 bases separated the two germline ends. The CDR3 is 14 residues long. CDR3 loop: CASSPIDRNTEAFF. The CDR3 DNA sequence: TGTGCCAGTAGTCCCATTGACAGGAACACTGAAGCTTTCTTT.

J is TRBJ1-1 and V is TRBV10-3; 9 bases match TRBD1. The CDR3 covers 16 residues. V lost 6 bases to trimming and J lost 1 base; unmatched junction nucleotides: 9. Per germline, CDR1 ENHRY and CDR2 SYGVKD. The CDR3 loop reads CAISGWTGVANTEAFF. The CDR3 coding sequence is TGTGCCATCAGCGGCTGGACAGGGGTGGCGAACACTGAAGCTTTCTTT.

The J gene is TRBJ2-1, the V gene TRBV5-1, with TRBD2 matching 8 bases. The germline CDR1 and CDR2 sequences are SGHRS and YFSETQ. This CDR3 comprises 16 residues. Germline trimming cut 4 bases from V and 3 bases from J; bases unmatched to any gene: 9. The CDR3 DNA sequence: TGCGCCAGCAGCCCCGTCGGGGGGGGCAGCTACAATGAGCAGTTCTTC. This sequence encodes CASSPVGGGSYNEQFF. The full variable domain, rest sourced from reference TRBV5-1 and TRBJ2-1, is KAGVTQTPRYLIKTRGQQVTLSCSPISGHRSVSWYQQTPGQGLQFLFEYFSETQRNKGNFPGRFSGRQFSNSRSEMNVSTLELGDSALYLCASSPVGGGSYNEQFFGPGTRLTVL.

V and J are TRBV5-6 and TRBJ2-7; D possibly corresponds to TRBD1 (5 bases). This CDR3 region has 12 residues. Germline CDR1 SGHDT, CDR2 YYEEEE. Trimming stripped 2 bases from V and 9 bases from J, with 12 bases between. The CDR3 DNA is TGTGCCAGCAGCTTTACAGGTTGGGCGCAGTACTTC. Amino acids: CASSFTGWAQYF.

The chain has TRBV5-8 and TRBJ1-2; possibly TRBD1 for D (6 bases). The CDR3 covers 14 residues. V lost 4 bases and J 4 bases, leaving 14 bases between the germline ends. Germline V gene lookup returns CDR1 SGHTS and CDR2 YDEGEE. CDR3 protein: CASSPKGTIYGYTF. As DNA, the CDR3 is TGTGCCAGCAGCCCTAAGGGGACAATCTATGGCTACACCTTC.

The chain couples TRBV2 to TRBJ1-4; 8 bases line up with TRBD1. Germline-derived CDR1 and CDR2 are SNHLY and FYNNEI. J was trimmed by 8 bases and V by 10 bases; bases with no gene match: 9. The CDR3 sequence is 13 residues long. CDR3 region: CANRQGSVEKLFF. The DNA for the CDR3 is TGTGCCAACCGACAGGGGTCCGTGGAAAAACTGTTTTTT.

V is TRBV5-5 and J is TRBJ2-1, with 10 bases aligning to TRBD1. Trimming at V came to 0 bases and at J to 10 bases, leaving 7 bases not matched to a gene. The germline V gene encodes CDR1 SGHKS and CDR2 YYEKEE (reference sequence). The CDR3 is 15 amino acids. CDR3 region: CASSLGQGATGEQFF. The DNA for the CDR3 is TGTGCCAGCAGCTTGGGACAGGGGGCAACGGGGGAGCAGTTCTTC.

The V and J genes are TRBV28 and TRBJ1-2; possible D gene TRBD1, 5 bases. With 5 bases removed from V and 2 bases from J, the gap between germline ends came to 15 bases. This CDR3 contains 15 residues. Looked up from germline, CDR1 is MDHEN and CDR2 is SYDVKM. The CDR3 protein is CASSAGHVLNYGYTF. CDR3 DNA sequence: TGTGCCAGCAGTGCCGGACACGTGCTAAACTATGGCTACACCTTC.

The CDR3 DNA reads as TGTGCCAGCAGTGAAGCAGGGGTACCCTACAATGAGCAGTTCTTC. Translating it yields CASSEAGVPYNEQFF. J is TRBJ2-1 and V is TRBV2; TRBD1 is a possible D gene (5 bases). Germline V gene lookup returns CDR1 SNHLY and CDR2 FYNNEI. The CDR3 extends over 15 amino acids. The V end was cut by 0 bases, the J end by 2 bases, with 8 bases between. Complete variable domain (other parts from reference TRBV2 and TRBJ2-1): EPEVTQTPSHQVTQMGQEVILRCVPISNHLYFYWYRQILGQKVEFLVSFYNNEISEKSEIFDDQFSVERPDGSNFTLKIRSTKLEDSAMYFCASSEAGVPYNEQFFGPGTRLTVL.

The chain is built from TRBV7-9 and TRBJ2-3, with D tentatively TRBD2 (6 bases). The CDR3 covers 15 residues. The germline V gene encodes CDR1 SEHNR and CDR2 FQNEAQ (reference sequence). The V and J ends lost 5 bases and 3 bases respectively, with 15 bases between them. CDR3: CASSPPGELTDTQYF. CDR3 nucleotide sequence: TGTGCCAGCAGCCCACCGGGGGAATTAACAGATACGCAGTATTTT.

This clone has just a few counts. Other DNA sequences in this specimen translate into the identical CDR3. This chain connects TRBV6-5 to TRBJ1-5; maybe TRBD1 (5 bases). The CDR3 contains 14 residues. The V gene's germline CDR1 is MNHEY and CDR2 SVGAGI. Trimming removed 0 bases from V and 6 bases from J, with 9 bases in between. CDR3 nucleotide sequence: TGTGCCAGCAGTTACTCGCGGGGCGGTCAGCCCCAGCATTTT. As protein: CASSYSRGGQPQHF.

The chain joins TRBV5-1 to TRBJ2-7; 9 bases are a match to TRBD1. Germline V lookup: CDR1 SGHRS, CDR2 YFSETQ. J gave up 4 bases and V 4 bases, and 9 bases lay outside the gene matches. The CDR3 loop spans 15 amino acids. Here the CDR3 reads CASSKTGGDQYEQYF. For the CDR3, the DNA is TGCGCCAGCAGCAAGACAGGGGGTGACCAATACGAGCAGTACTTC.